Listed below are T cell receptor beta chains from one sample, sequenced in a study of post-analysis software for immune sequencing data. Each CDR3 protein gets one entry after TCRdb re-called the PCR reads with MiXCR. The table has about 820,000 distinct CDR3 sequences, about 57% seen once; the top ten hold approximately 4.3%. Sequences were obtained from blood. These receptors were obtained from a girl aged 5-17 years with multiple sclerosis. The CDR3 runs from the conserved cysteine through the conserved F or W. The D gene is left open where the match is weak. Expanded clones are given a class, and other clones once, few, many or no size at all.

size,V,D,J,CDR3,DNA
-,TRBV25-1,-,TRBJ1-2,CASSDRGRPGAGYTF,TGTGCCAGCAGTGATCGAGGACGCCCGGGGGCCGGCTACACCTTC
-,TRBV29-1,-,TRBJ1-1,CSVEVTEAFF,TGCAGCGTTGAAGTTACTGAAGCTTTCTTT
-,TRBV7-7,-,TRBJ2-7,CASSLDSCHYEQYF,TGTGCCAGCAGTCTAGACTCATGCCACTACGAGCAGTACTTC
-,TRBV7-8,-,TRBJ1-2,CASSFGTGTANYVYTF,TGTGCCAGCAGCTTTGGGACCGGGACGGCTAACTATGTCTACACCTTC
few,TRBV29-1,-,TRBJ2-1,CSVGRRLFDNEQFF,TGCAGCGTTGGTCGACGGCTGTTCGACAATGAGCAGTTCTTC
few,TRBV6-6,-,TRBJ1-2,CASGSGQNLNYGYTF,TGTGCCAGCGGAAGCGGACAGAACTTAAACTATGGCTACACCTTC
-,TRBV7-3,TRBD2,TRBJ2-1,CASSVGTSGWDEQFF,TGTGCCAGCAGCGTAGGGACTAGCGGCTGGGATGAGCAGTTCTTC
few,TRBV4-2,-,TRBJ2-7,CASSQDGTTTYEQYF,TGTGCCAGCAGCCAAGATGGGACGACGACCTACGAGCAGTACTTC
few,TRBV5-1,TRBD2,TRBJ2-3,CASSAGMGLAGTTDTQYF,TGCGCCAGCAGCGCAGGGATGGGACTAGCGGGAACCACAGATACGCAGTATTTT
-,TRBV11-2,-,TRBJ1-2,CASSLEARGINYGYTF,TGTGCCAGCAGCCTAGAGGCCAGGGGTATTAACTATGGCTACACCTTC
-,TRBV6-2/TRBV6-3,-,TRBJ1-1,CASSYGLGATEAFF,TGTGCCAGCAGTTACGGATTGGGGGCAACTGAAGCTTTCTTT
few,TRBV7-9,TRBD2,TRBJ2-3,CASSNNLAGGQETQYF,TGTGCCAGCAGCAACAACTTAGCGGGAGGGCAAGAAACGCAGTATTTT
-,TRBV12-5,-,TRBJ1-5,CASGLTHQPQHF,TGTGCTAGTGGCCTTACTCACCAGCCCCAGCATTTT
once,TRBV11-3,TRBD2,TRBJ2-3,CASSPSGRAGDTQYF,TGTGCCAGCAGCCCTAGCGGGAGGGCCGGAGATACGCAGTATTTT
few,TRBV29-1,-,TRBJ1-5,CSAQGGGNQPQHF,TGCAGCGCCCAGGGTGGGGGGAATCAGCCCCAGCATTTT
-,TRBV13,-,TRBJ2-5,CASSRQRRSETQYF,TGTGCCAGCAGCCGTCAGAGGCGGTCAGAGACCCAGTACTTC
-,TRBV12-3/TRBV12-4,TRBD2,TRBJ2-3,CASSPKLAGAEDTQYF,TGTGCCAGCAGCCCCAAACTAGCGGGAGCGGAAGATACGCAGTATTTT
-,TRBV11-2,-,TRBJ2-7,CASSLGTIGGEQYF,TGTGCCAGCAGCTTAGGGACCATTGGTGGCGAGCAGTACTTC
-,TRBV5-1,TRBD1,TRBJ1-5,CASSLAPTGGGQPQHF,TGCGCCAGCAGCTTGGCCCCGACAGGGGGTGGCCAGCCCCAGCATTTT
-,TRBV7-6,-,TRBJ2-1,CASSLARNNEQFF,TGTGCCAGCAGCCTAGCCCGCAACAATGAGCAGTTCTTC
-,TRBV7-3,TRBD1,TRBJ2-3,CASSFDRGTDTQYF,TGTGCCAGCAGCTTCGACAGGGGCACAGATACGCAGTATTTT
-,TRBV10-2,-,TRBJ2-1,CASSESTSGEQFF,TGCGCCAGCAGTGAGTCGACCAGCGGCGAGCAGTTCTTC
few,TRBV7-6,-,TRBJ2-1,CASSSLTRYNEQFF,TGTGCCAGCAGCTCCTTAACTAGATACAATGAGCAGTTCTTC
-,TRBV10-3,-,TRBJ2-1,CAISESLVLKIGEQFF,TGTGCCATCAGTGAGTCGTTAGTGTTAAAGATCGGGGAGCAGTTCTTC
-,TRBV7-2,-,TRBJ1-1,CASSLFRRTEAFF,TGTGCCAGCAGCTTATTTAGGCGTACTGAAGCTTTCTTT
few,TRBV12-3/TRBV12-4,-,TRBJ2-1,CASSFIGGPGDEQFF,TGTGCCAGCAGTTTCATCGGAGGGCCTGGGGATGAGCAGTTCTTC
-,TRBV2,-,TRBJ2-2,CASSRILELFF,TGTGCCAGCAGTCGTATCCTAGAGCTGTTTTTT
-,TRBV20-1,TRBD2,TRBJ2-5,CSAGSTSGGAETQYF,TGCAGTGCTGGCTCCACTAGCGGGGGGGCGGAGACCCAGTACTTC
few,TRBV18,-,TRBJ2-7,CASSPQGRGVYEQYF,TGTGCCAGCTCACCTCAGGGACGTGGGGTTTACGAGCAGTACTTC
-,TRBV7-9,-,TRBJ1-1,CASSFGQLEAFF,TGTGCCAGCAGCTTCGGACAGCTTGAAGCTTTCTTT
-,TRBV3-1,-,TRBJ1-5,CAGSQGGSNQPQHF,TGTGCCGGCAGCCAAGGGGGGAGCAATCAGCCCCAGCATTTT
-,TRBV19,-,TRBJ2-5,CASSRGRGLQETQYF,TGTGCCAGTAGCAGGGGCAGGGGCCTCCAAGAGACCCAGTACTTC
-,TRBV4-1,-,TRBJ2-5,CASSHGSVYQETQYF,TGCGCCAGCAGCCACGGCAGTGTGTACCAAGAGACCCAGTACTTC
few,TRBV20-1,-,TRBJ2-7,CSAGGDPYEQYF,TGCAGTGCCGGAGGAGACCCCTACGAGCAGTACTTC
-,TRBV6-5,-,TRBJ2-7,CASSYPGRSSYEQYF,TGTGCCAGCAGTTACCCTGGGAGGAGCAGCTACGAGCAGTACTTC
once,TRBV7-7,-,TRBJ2-2,CASSHGLSTGELFF,TGTGCTAGCAGCCACGGACTGAGCACCGGGGAGCTGTTTTTT
-,TRBV27,-,TRBJ2-3,CASTPVGLHTDTQYF,TGTGCCAGCACCCCGGTCGGCCTTCACACAGATACGCAGTATTTT
-,TRBV24-1,-,TRBJ2-1,CATSDPGSEQFF,TGTGCCACCAGTGACCCGGGTAGTGAGCAGTTCTTC
-,TRBV5-1,TRBD2,TRBJ2-1,CASSLVGGDYNEQFF,TGCGCCAGCAGCTTGGTCGGGGGGGATTACAATGAGCAGTTCTTC
-,TRBV6-1,TRBD1,TRBJ2-4,CASSDGTGNIQYF,TGTGCCAGCAGTGATGGGACAGGGAACATTCAGTACTTC
few,TRBV29-1,TRBD1,TRBJ2-4,CSGGTGLSQEQYF,TGCAGCGGGGGGACAGGGTTAAGTCAGGAGCAGTACTTC